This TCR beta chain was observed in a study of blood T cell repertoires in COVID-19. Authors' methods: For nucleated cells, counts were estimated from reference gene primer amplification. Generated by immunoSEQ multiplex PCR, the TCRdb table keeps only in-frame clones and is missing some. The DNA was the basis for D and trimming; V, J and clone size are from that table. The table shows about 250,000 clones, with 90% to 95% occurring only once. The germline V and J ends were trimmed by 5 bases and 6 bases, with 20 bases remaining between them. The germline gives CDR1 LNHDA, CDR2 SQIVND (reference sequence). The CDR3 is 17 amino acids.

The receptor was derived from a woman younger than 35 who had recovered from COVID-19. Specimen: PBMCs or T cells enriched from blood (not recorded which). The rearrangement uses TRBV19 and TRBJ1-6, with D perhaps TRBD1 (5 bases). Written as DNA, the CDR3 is TGTGCCAGTAGTCGAGACCCCGGGACTGAGGTTAATTCACCCCTCCACTTT. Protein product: CASSRDPGTEVNSPLHF.